Sequencing of this T cell receptor (beta chain) was carried out in a study of radiation and T cells in renal cell carcinoma. Generated by immunoSEQ multiplex PCR, the TCRdb table keeps only in-frame clones and is missing some. This table holds about 43,000 clones, roughly 82% found once. Germline loops: CDR1 LNHDA, CDR2 SQIVND (reference sequence). This CDR3 region has 14 residues. V was trimmed by 6 bases and J by 5 bases, leaving 14 bases between them. Regarding time point: blood 4 weeks post-SBRT, at nephrectomy. The treatment was: 15 Gy SBRT to primary tumor, nephrectomy 4 weeks later. Material: blood, obtained from a patient whose treatment included radiotherapy and nephrectomy. The TCR comes from a woman in her seventies with renal cell carcinoma. The V call is TRBV19, the J call TRBJ2-1; TRBD1 is a possible D gene (7 bases). Here the CDR3 reads CASRIRGVNNEQFF. Here the CDR3 DNA reads TGTGCCAGTAGAATCAGGGGGGTCAACAATGAGCAGTTCTTC.